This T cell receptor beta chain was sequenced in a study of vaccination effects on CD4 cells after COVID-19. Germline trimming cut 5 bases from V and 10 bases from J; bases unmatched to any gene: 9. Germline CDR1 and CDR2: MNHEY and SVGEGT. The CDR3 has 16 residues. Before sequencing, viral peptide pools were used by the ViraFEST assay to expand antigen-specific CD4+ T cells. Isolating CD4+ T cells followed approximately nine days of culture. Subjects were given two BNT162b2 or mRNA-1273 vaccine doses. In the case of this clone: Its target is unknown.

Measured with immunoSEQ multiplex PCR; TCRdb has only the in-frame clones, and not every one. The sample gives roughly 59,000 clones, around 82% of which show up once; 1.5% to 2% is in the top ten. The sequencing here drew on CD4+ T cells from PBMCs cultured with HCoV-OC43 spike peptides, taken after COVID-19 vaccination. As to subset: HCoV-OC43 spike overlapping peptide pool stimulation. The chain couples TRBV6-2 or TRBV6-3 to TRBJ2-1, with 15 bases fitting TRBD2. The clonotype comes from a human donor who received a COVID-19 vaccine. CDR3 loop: CASSETGTSGGREQFF. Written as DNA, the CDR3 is TGTGCCAGCAGTGAGACCGGGACTAGCGGGGGGCGGGAGCAGTTCTTC.